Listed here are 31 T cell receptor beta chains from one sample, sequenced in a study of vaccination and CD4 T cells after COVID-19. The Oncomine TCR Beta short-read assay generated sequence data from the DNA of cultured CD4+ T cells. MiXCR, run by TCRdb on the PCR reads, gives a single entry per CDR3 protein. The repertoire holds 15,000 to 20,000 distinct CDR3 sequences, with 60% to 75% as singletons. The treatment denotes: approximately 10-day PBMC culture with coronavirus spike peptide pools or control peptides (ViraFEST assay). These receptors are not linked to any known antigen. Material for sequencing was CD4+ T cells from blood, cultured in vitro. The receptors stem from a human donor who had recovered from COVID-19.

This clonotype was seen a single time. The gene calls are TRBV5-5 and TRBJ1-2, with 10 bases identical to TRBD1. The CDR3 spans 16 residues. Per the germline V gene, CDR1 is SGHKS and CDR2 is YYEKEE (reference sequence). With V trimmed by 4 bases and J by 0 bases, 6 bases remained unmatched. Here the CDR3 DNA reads TGTGCCAGCAGCGGGGACAGGGGCCTTACTAACTATGGCTACACCTTC. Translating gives CASSGDRGLTNYGYTF.

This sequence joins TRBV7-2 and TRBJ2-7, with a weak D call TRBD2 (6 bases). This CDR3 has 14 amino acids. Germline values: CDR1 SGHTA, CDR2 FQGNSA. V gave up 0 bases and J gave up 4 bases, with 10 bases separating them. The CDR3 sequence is CASSLASGSYEQYF. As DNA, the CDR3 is TGTGCCAGCAGCTTAGCTAGCGGCTCTTACGAGCAGTACTTC. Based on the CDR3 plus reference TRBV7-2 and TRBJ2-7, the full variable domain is GAGVSQSPSNKVTEKGKDVELRCDPISGHTALYWYRQSLGQGLEFLIYFQGNSAPDKSGLPSDRFSAERTGGSVSTLTIQRTQQEDSAVYLCASSLASGSYEQYFGPGTRLTVT.

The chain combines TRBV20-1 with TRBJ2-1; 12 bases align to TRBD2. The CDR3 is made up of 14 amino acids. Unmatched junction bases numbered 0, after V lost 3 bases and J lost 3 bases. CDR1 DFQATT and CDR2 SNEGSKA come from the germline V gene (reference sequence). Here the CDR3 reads CSARGLAGYNEQFF. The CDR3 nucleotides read TGCAGTGCTAGGGGACTAGCGGGCTACAATGAGCAGTTCTTC.

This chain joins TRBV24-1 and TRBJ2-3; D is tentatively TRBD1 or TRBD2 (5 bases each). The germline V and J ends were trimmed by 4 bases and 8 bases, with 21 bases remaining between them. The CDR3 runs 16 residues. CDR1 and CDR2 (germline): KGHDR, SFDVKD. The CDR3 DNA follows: TGTGCCACCAGTGACTCCCGGGACGGCGGTCGAGGTACGCAGTATTTT. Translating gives CATSDSRDGGRGTQYF.

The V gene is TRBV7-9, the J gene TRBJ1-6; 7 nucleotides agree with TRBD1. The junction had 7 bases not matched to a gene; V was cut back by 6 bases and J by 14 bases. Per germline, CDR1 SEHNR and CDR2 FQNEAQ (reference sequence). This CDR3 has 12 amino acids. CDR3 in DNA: TGTGCCAGCAGTTCTCCAGACAGGGCCCTCCACTTT. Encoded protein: CASSSPDRALHF.

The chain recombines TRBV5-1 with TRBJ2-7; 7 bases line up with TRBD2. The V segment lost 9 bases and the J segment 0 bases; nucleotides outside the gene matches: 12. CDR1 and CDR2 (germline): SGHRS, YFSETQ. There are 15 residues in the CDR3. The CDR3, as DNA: TGCGCCACCAGTCTCATGGGCGGGGGCTCCTACGAGCAGTACTTC. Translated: CATSLMGGGSYEQYF.

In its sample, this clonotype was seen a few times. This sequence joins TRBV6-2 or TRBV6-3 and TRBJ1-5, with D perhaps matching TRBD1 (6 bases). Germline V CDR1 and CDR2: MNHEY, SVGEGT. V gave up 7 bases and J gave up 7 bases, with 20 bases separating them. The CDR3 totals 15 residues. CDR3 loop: CASIRGGPGGQPQHF. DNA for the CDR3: TGTGCCAGCATTAGGGGCGGCCCGGGGGGCCAGCCCCAGCATTTT.

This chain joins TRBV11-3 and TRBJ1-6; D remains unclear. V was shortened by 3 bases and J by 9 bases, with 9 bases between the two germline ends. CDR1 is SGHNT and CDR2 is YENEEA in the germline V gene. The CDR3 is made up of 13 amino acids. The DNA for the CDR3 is TGTGCCAGCAGCTTCATTGGTACTTCACCCCTCCACTTT. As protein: CASSFIGTSPLHF.

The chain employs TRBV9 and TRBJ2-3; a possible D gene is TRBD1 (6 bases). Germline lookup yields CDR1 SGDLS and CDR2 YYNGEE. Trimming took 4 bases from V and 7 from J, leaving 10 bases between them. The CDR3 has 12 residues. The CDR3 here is CASSSRGYTQYF. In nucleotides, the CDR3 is TGTGCCAGCAGCTCTAGGGGGTATACGCAGTATTTT.

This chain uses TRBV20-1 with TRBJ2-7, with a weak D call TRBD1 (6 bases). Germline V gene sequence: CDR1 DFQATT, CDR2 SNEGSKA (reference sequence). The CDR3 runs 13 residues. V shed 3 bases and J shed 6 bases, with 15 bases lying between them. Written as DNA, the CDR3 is TGCAGTGCTAGGAGGGGGAGCACTCCCGAGCAGTACTTC. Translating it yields CSARRGSTPEQYF.

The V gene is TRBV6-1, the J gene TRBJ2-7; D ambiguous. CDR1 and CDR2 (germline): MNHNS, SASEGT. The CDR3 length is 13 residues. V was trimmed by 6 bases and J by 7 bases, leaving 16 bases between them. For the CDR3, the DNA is TGTGCCAGCAGCCCCAGTCTCTCTCGTGAGCAGTACTTC. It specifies CASSPSLSREQYF.

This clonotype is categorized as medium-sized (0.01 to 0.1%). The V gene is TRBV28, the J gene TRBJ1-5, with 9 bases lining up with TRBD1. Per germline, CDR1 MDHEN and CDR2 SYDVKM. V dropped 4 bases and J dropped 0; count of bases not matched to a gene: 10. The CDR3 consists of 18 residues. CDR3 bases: TGTGCCAGCAGTTCATCGGGACAGGGAACTTATAGCAATCAGCCCCAGCATTTT. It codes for CASSSSGQGTYSNQPQHF. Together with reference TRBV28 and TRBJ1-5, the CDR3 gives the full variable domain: DVKVTQSSRYLVKRTGEKVFLECVQDMDHENMFWYRQDPGLGLRLIYFSYDVKMKEKGDIPEGYSVSREKKERFSLILESASTNQTSMYLCASSSSGQGTYSNQPQHFGDGTRLSIL.

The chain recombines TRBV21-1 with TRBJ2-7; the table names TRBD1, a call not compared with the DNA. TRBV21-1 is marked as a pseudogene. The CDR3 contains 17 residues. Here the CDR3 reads CASSKEPPQGGCYEQYF. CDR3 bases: TGTGCCAGCAGCAAAGAACCCCCGCAGGGGGGGTGCTACGAGCAGTACTTC.

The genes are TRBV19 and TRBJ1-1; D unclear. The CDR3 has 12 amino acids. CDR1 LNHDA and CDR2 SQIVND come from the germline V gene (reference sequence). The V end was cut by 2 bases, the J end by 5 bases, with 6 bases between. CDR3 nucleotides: TGTGCCAGTAGTATACGGAGGACTGAAGCTTTCTTT. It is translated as CASSIRRTEAFF.

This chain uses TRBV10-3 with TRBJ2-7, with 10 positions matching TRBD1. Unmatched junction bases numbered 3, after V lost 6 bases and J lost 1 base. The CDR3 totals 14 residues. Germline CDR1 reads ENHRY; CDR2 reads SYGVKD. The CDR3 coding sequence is TGTGCCATCAGCAAGGGACAGGGGTCCTACGAGCAGTACTTC. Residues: CAISKGQGSYEQYF.

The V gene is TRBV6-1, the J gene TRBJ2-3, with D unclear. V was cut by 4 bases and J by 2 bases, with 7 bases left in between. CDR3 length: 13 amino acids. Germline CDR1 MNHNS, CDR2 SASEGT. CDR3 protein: CASSVVFTDTQYF. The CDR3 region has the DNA TGTGCCAGCAGTGTCGTATTCACAGATACGCAGTATTTT.

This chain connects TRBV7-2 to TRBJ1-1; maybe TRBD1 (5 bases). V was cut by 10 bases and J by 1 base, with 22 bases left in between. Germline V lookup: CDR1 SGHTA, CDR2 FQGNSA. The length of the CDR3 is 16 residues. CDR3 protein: CANLSQGTEPNTEAFF. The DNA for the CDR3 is TGTGCCAACCTCTCCCAGGGAACAGAACCGAACACTGAAGCTTTCTTT.

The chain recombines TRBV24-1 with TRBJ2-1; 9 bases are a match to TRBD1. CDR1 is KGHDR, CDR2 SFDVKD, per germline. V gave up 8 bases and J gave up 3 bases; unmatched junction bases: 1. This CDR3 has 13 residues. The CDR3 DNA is TGTGCCACCATGGGACAGGGCTACAATGAGCAGTTCTTC. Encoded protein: CATMGQGYNEQFF.

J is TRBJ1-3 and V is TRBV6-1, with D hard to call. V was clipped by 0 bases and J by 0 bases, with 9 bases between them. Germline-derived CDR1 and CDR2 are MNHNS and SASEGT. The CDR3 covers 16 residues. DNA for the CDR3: TGTGCCAGCAGTGAAGCGTCGGCACGCTCTGGAAACACCATATATTTT. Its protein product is CASSEASARSGNTIYF.

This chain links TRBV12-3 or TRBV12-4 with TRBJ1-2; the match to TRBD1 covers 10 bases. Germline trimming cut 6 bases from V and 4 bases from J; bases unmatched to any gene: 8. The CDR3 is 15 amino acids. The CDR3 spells CASSNPGQGTYGYTF. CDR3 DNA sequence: TGTGCCAGCAGCAATCCGGGACAGGGGACCTATGGCTACACCTTC.

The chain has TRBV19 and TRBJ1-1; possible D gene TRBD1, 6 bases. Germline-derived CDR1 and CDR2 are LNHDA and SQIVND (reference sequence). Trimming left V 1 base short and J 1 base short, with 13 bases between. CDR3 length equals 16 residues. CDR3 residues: CASSIAGTRTNTEAFF. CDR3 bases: TGTGCCAGTAGTATAGCCGGGACAAGGACGAACACTGAAGCTTTCTTT.

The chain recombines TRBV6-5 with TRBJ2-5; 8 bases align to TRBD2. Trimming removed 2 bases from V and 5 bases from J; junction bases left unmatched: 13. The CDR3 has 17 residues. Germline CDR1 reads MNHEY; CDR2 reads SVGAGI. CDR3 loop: CASSYGGLAPLGETQYF. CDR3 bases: TGTGCCAGCAGTTACGGAGGACTAGCCCCTCTCGGGGAGACCCAGTACTTC.

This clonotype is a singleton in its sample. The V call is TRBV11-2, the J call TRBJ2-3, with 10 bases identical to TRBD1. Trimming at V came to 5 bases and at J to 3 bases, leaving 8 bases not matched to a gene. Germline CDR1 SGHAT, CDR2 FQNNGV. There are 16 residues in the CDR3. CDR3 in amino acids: CASSASGTGVTDTQYF. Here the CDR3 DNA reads TGTGCCAGCAGCGCCTCCGGGACAGGGGTTACAGATACGCAGTATTTT.

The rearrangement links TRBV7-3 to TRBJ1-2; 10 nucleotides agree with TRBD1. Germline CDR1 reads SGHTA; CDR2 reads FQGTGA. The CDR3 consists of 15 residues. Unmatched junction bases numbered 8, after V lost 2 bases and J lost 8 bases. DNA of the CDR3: TGTGCCAGCAGCTTATCCCAAGGGACAGGGGACGGCTACACCTTC. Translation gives CASSLSQGTGDGYTF.

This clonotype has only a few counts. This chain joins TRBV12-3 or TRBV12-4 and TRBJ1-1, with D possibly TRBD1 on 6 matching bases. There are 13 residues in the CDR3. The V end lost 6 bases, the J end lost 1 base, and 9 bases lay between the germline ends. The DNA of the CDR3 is TGTGCCAGCAGGCCACAGGGGAACACTGAAGCTTTCTTT. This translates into CASRPQGNTEAFF.

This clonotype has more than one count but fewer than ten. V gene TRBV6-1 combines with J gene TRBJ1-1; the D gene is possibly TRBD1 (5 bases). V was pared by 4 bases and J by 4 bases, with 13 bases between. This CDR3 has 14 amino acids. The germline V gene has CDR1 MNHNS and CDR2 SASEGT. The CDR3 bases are TGTGCCAGCAGTGCCCAGGGCGCCGGCACTGAAGCTTTCTTT. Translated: CASSAQGAGTEAFF.

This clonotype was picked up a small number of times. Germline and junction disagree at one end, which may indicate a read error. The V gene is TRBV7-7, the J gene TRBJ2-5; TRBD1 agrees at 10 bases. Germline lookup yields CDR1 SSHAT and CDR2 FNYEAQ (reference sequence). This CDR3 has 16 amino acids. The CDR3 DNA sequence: TGTGCTAGCAGCCTAATATATGACAGGGGGCGGGAGACCCAGTACTTC. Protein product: CASSLIYDRGRETQYF.

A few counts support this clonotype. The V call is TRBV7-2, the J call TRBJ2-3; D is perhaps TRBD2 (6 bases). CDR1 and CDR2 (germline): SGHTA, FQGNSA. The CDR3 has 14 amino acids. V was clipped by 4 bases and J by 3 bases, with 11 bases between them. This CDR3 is CASSSMGGTDTQYF. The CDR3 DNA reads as TGTGCCAGCAGCTCTATGGGGGGAACAGATACGCAGTATTTT.

CDR3 nucleotide sequence: TGTGCCAGCAGTTCGACCCCGGGGCTTGAAGCTTTCTTT. The encoded protein is CASSSTPGLEAFF. V gene TRBV28 combines with J gene TRBJ1-1; D possibly corresponds to TRBD1 (5 bases). This CDR3 comprises 13 residues. Germline lookup yields CDR1 MDHEN and CDR2 SYDVKM. Trimming left V 4 bases short and J 7 bases short, with 13 bases between.

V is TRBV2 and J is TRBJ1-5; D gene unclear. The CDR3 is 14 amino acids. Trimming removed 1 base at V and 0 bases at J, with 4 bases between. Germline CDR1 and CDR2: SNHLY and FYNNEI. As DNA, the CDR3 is TGTGCCAGCAGTGAAGGACGTAGCAATCAGCCCCAGCATTTT. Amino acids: CASSEGRSNQPQHF.

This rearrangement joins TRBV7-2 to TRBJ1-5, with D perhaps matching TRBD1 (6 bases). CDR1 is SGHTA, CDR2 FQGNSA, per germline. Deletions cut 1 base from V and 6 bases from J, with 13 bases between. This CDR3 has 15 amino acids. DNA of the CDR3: TGTGCCAGCAGCTTAGATGGGGGGCAGACTCAGCCCCAGCATTTT. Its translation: CASSLDGGQTQPQHF.